A single T cell receptor (beta chain) is shown here with its context. This clonotype was observed a handful of times. No antigen is known for it. Nothing much larger sits one base from this clone, and base qualities are not available. CDR1 and CDR2, looked up from the germline V gene, are MNHNS and SASEGT. V loses 6 bases, J loses 1 base, and the germline ends lie 18 bases apart. The CDR3 goes from the cysteine to the phenylalanine over 16 residues. CDR3 DNA is the only sequence kept; it has 48 bases, read in frame from the first base. The sample comes from a study of CDR3 diversity in severe acne (dated by TCRdb to the late 2010s). Library creation used PCR. Sequenced using an Illumina HiSeq 2000. TCRdb passed the public sequencing reads through fastp at Q25 and MiXCR, retaining productive beta sequences. Rows are unified per CDR3 protein, each entry keeping the most common DNA and genes. The sample data list more than 85,000 distinct CDR3 sequences, and roughly half of these were observed just once. Jointly, the top ten make up approximately 13% of the sample.

The chain was built from TRBV6-1 and TRBJ1-1; perhaps TRBD1 is the D gene, with 5 bases matching. The source material was blood. The TCR originated in a male donor with acne. This receptor carries the CDR3 CASSRDFGSGNTEAFF. Here is the DNA: TGTGCCAGCAGCCGGGACTTTGGATCCGGGAACACTGAAGCTTTCTTT.